This TCR beta chain was profiled in a study of OX40 agonist ivuxolimab in advanced cancers. In the study overall: Participants, 82.7% male, averaged about 59 years of age, ranging from roughly 23 to 80.

Peripheral blood came from all dose cohorts at three timepoints. On this clone: No antigen is known for it.

Germline loops: CDR1 SNHLY, CDR2 FYNNEI. Trimming pared 7 bases from V and 1 base from J, leaving 10 bases between. The CDR3 has 13 residues. TCRdb keeps only in-frame clones here, not all; method: immunoSEQ multiplex PCR. There are some 100,000 clones in the sample; just over 90% occur only once, and about 0.31% lies in the top ten. Overall study results and limits: Expanded clones tended on average to be more numerous among CD8+ T cells than CD4+.

The sequenced sample was CD4+ or CD8+ T cells sorted from blood, obtained in a trial of the OX40 agonist ivuxolimab. V is TRBV2 and J is TRBJ1-1; D perhaps matches TRBD1 (5 bases). The clonotype originates from an adult with an advanced solid tumor such as melanoma, head and neck, liver or kidney cancer. CDR3 DNA sequence: TGTGCCAGCACCCTGGGGGGGAACACTGAAGCTTTCTTT. The encoded protein is CASTLGGNTEAFF. Full variable domain (rest looked up from reference TRBV2 and TRBJ1-1): EPEVTQTPSHQVTQMGQEVILRCVPISNHLYFYWYRQILGQKVEFLVSFYNNEISEKSEIFDDQFSVERPDGSNFTLKIRSTKLEDSAMYFCASTLGGNTEAFFGQGTRLTVV.